These 10 T cell receptor beta chains originate from one sample sequenced in a study of cytomegalovirus exposure and HLA in healthy donors (dated by TCRdb to about 2017). Library preparation employed the immunoSEQ multiplex PCR assay. For the multiplex PCR, a mixture combining 60 forward primers for TCR Vbeta segments and 13 reverse primers for TCR Jbeta segments was used. TCRdb carries this immuneACCESS record with in-frame sequences only. Its versions omit some clonotypes, under half of them owing to an unresolved V gene in the studies checked, with the rest unexplained. In all, the sample holds approximately 190,000 clones, and over 65% of those were seen once. The ten largest make up approximately 2% of the sample. Specimen: PBMCs. The source is a woman younger than 45 in good health and CMV-seronegative.

The chain has TRBV10-3 and TRBJ2-7, with 11 bases aligning to TRBD2. This CDR3 is built from 14 residues. The germline V gene has CDR1 ENHRY and CDR2 SYGVKD. The trim removed 10 bases at V and 1 base at J, leaving 6 bases unmatched. CDR3 in amino acids: CATSTSGRSYEQYF. As DNA, the CDR3 is TGTGCCACCTCAACTAGCGGGAGATCCTACGAGCAGTACTTC.

The V gene is TRBV9, the J gene TRBJ2-7; TRBD1 agrees at 8 bases. The J segment lost 0 bases and the V segment lost 4 bases, leaving 9 bases of the junction unmatched. Germline V gene data show CDR1 as SGDLS and CDR2 as YYNGEE. The CDR3 contains 16 residues. CDR3 sequence reads: CASSPQGQVSSYEQYF. The CDR3 DNA sequence: TGTGCCAGCAGCCCACAGGGACAGGTTAGCTCCTACGAGCAGTACTTC.

The V gene is TRBV6-6, the J gene TRBJ2-1, with D maybe TRBD2 (6 bases). Trimming cost V 5 bases and J 14 bases, with 22 bases left between them. Looked up from germline, CDR1 is MNHNY and CDR2 is SVGAGI (reference sequence). This CDR3 is built from 14 residues. CDR3 sequence: CASSPQVAGTTKFF. In DNA, the CDR3 is TGTGCCAGCAGTCCTCAAGTGGCGGGAACAACGAAGTTCTTC.

The J gene is TRBJ1-1, the V gene TRBV10-3; perhaps TRBD1 as D (5 bases). V lost 9 bases and J 4 bases, leaving 15 bases between the germline ends. Looked up from germline, CDR1 is ENHRY and CDR2 is SYGVKD. CDR3 length: 13 amino acids. CDR3 region: CAMKGDFGTEAFF. In DNA, the CDR3 is TGTGCCATGAAAGGGGATTTCGGCACTGAAGCTTTCTTT.

The chain uses TRBV6-5 and TRBJ1-6; TRBD1 matches 9 bases. The J segment lost 9 bases and the V segment lost 7 bases, leaving 7 bases of the junction unmatched. Germline V lookup: CDR1 MNHEY, CDR2 SVGAGI. The CDR3 runs 14 residues. The CDR3 coding sequence is TGTGCCAGCACTACGGGACAGGGACTTTCACCCCTCCACTTT. Encoded protein: CASTTGQGLSPLHF.

The chain has TRBV4-3 and TRBJ2-3; 8 bases map to TRBD2. Germline loops: CDR1 LGHNA, CDR2 YSLEER. The CDR3 contains 14 residues. V shed 0 bases and J 13 bases; nucleotides not matched to a gene: 9. CDR3 amino acids: CASSQDYAGTSEYF. The CDR3 nucleotides read TGCGCCAGCAGCCAAGATTACGCCGGGACTAGTGAGTATTTT.

This clone has a single count. The rearrangement links TRBV18 to TRBJ1-3, with unresolved D. Between the trimmed V and J ends, which lost 1 base and 4 bases, there was a span of 11 bases. Germline CDR1 reads KGHSH; CDR2 reads LQKENI. The CDR3 sequence is 15 residues long. CDR3 nucleotides: TGTGCCAGCTCACCACTGGGCCAGAAGGGAAACACCATATATTTT. The encoded protein is CASSPLGQKGNTIYF.

The rearrangement uses TRBV27 and TRBJ1-4; a weak D match, TRBD1 (5 bases). V was pared by 6 bases and J by 8 bases, with 19 bases between. The CDR3 consists of 15 residues. Germline assignment: CDR1 MNHEY and CDR2 SMNVEV (reference sequence). This chain's CDR3 is CASRSAMGQPEKLFF. For the CDR3, the DNA is TGTGCCAGCAGATCGGCAATGGGGCAGCCAGAAAAACTGTTTTTT.

The genes are TRBV27 and TRBJ2-1; 12 bases are shared with TRBD2. CDR3 length: 23 residues. Losses at the gene ends were 8 bases for V and 2 bases for J; bases not matched to a gene: 28. Germline CDR1 reads MNHEY; CDR2 reads SMNVEV (reference sequence). CDR3 bases: TGTGCCAGCGGATCCTGGACAGGAGTGACTAGCGGGAGATCTGGGATAGCCTACAATGAGCAGTTCTTC. Protein: CASGSWTGVTSGRSGIAYNEQFF.

The rearrangement uses TRBV2 and TRBJ2-3; 9 bases map to TRBD2. The CDR3 is made up of 17 amino acids. In germline, CDR1 is SNHLY, CDR2 FYNNEI. V lost 5 bases, J lost 0 bases, and 9 bases stayed unmatched. This CDR3 is CASSYLLAGTSTDTQYF. The CDR3, as DNA: TGTGCCAGCAGTTACCTACTAGCGGGTACTAGCACAGATACGCAGTATTTT.